This T cell receptor beta chain was captured by sequencing in a study of T cell responses to AZD1222 COVID-19 vaccine. The germline CDR1 and CDR2 sequences are SGDLS and YYNGEE. V shed 4 bases and J shed 6 bases, with 13 bases lying between them. CDR3 length equals 14 residues. On this clone: Antigen unknown.

Sequencing was performed with immunoSEQ multiplex PCR; in TCRdb, only in-frame clones are kept and a portion is missing. The sample records 100,000 to 150,000 clones, about 93% being singletons. Findings and limits, study-wide: Baseline serology detected seropositivity in only six AZD1222 recipients.

This sequence originates from an adult in good health. J is TRBJ1-4 and V is TRBV9; D perhaps matches TRBD1 (5 bases). Material: peripheral blood, obtained on day 0 of AZD1222 vaccination. CDR3 coding DNA: TGTGCCAGCAGCCCCGCGGGCAGGGATGAAAAACTGTTTTTT. Translation gives CASSPAGRDEKLFF. Full variable domain (remainder filled in from reference TRBV9 and TRBJ1-4): DSGVTQTPKHLITATGQRVTLRCSPRSGDLSVYWYQQSLDQGLQFLIQYYNGEERAKGNILERFSAQQFPDLHSELNLSSLELGDSALYFCASSPAGRDEKLFFGSGTQLSVL.